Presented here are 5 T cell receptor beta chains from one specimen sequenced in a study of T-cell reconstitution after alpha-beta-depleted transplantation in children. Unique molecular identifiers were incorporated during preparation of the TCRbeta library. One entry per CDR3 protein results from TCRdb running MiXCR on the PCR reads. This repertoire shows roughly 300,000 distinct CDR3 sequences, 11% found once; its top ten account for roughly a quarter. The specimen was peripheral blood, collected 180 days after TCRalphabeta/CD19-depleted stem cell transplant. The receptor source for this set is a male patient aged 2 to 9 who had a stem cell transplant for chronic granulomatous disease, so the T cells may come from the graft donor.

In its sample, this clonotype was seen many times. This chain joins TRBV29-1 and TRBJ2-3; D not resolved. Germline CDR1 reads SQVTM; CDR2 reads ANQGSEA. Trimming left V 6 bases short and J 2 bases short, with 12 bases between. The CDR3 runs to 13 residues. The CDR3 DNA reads TGCAGCGTCGCCGCGGAGCTCACAGATACGCAGTATTTT. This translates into CSVAAELTDTQYF.

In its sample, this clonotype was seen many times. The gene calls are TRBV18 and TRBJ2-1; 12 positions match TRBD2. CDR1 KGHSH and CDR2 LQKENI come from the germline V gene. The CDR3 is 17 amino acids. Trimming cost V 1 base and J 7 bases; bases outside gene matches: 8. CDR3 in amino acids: CASSPLRLAGVVNEQFF. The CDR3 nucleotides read TGTGCCAGCTCACCACTGAGACTAGCGGGAGTTGTAAATGAGCAGTTCTTC.

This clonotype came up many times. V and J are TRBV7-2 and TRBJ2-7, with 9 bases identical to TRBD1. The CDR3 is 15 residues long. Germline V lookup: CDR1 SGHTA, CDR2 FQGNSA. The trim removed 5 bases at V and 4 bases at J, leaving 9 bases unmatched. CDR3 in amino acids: CASSPQQGALYEQYF. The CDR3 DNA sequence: TGTGCCAGCAGCCCACAACAGGGGGCCTTGTACGAGCAGTACTTC.

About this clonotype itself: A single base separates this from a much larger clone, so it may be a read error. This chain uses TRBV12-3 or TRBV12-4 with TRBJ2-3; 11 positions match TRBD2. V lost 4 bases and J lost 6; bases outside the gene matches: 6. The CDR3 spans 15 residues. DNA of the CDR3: TGTGCCAGCAGTTCTAGCGGGGGGACATATGATACGCAGTATTTT. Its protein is CASSSSGGTYDTQYF.

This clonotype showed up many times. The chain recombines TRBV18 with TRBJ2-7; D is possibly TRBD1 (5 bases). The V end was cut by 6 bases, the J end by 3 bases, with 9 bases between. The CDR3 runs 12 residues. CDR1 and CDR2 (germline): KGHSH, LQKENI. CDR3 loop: CASSHGHYEQYF. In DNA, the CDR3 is TGTGCCAGCTCCCACGGACACTACGAGCAGTACTTC.